This T cell receptor beta chain was obtained from a study of shared clonotypes between healthy human individuals. Overall study: Donors were a couple of women and three men aged 18 to 49. Overall study results and limits: It was the few donors that limited the genetic and exposure-history diversity represented.

About this clone itself: What it recognizes is unknown.

The authors ran the assay at deep level. DNA at 200 ng, around 30,000 T cell genomes, went into sorted-subset replicate PCRs. TCRdb keeps only in-frame clones here, not all; method: immunoSEQ multiplex PCR. The sample has a few million clones, approximately 93% seen once. The germline gives CDR1 SNHLY, CDR2 FYNNEI. V shed 2 bases and J shed 9 bases, with 13 bases lying between them. The CDR3 sequence is 14 residues long. This receptor was taken from a man in his late teens or twenties in good health. Some clones in this sample may be carry-over from other donors' samples. Sequenced input: naive CD4+ T cells from PBMCs. The sample's subset: CD45RA+ positively selected. V is TRBV2 and J is TRBJ2-2; D might be TRBD2 (6 bases). The CDR3 spells CASSERGRNRELFF. DNA for the CDR3: TGTGCCAGCAGTGAAAGAGGGAGGAACAGGGAGCTGTTTTTT.